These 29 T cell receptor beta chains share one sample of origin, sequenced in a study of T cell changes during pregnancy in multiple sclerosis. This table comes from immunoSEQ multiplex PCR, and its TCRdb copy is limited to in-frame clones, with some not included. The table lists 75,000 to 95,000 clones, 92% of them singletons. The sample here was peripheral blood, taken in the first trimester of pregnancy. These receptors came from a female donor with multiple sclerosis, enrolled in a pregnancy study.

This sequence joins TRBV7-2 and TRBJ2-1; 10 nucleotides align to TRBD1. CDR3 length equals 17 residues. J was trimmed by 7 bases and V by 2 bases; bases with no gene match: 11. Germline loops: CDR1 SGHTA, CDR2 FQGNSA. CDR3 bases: TGTGCCAGCAGCTTAAAAGGGGGGACAGGGGAATTTAATGAGCAGTTCTTC. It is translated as CASSLKGGTGEFNEQFF.

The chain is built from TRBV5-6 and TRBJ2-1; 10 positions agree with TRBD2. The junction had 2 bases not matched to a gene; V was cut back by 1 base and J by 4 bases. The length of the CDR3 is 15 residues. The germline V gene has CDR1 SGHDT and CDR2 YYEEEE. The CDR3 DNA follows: TGTGCCAGCAGCTTGACTAGCGGGACTTACAATGAGCAGTTCTTC. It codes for CASSLTSGTYNEQFF.

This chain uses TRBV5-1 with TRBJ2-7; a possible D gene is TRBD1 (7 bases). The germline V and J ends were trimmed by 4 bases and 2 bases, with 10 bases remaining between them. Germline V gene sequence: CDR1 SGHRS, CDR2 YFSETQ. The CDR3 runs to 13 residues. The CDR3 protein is CASSAGQTYEQYF. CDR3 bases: TGCGCCAGCAGCGCGGGACAGACCTACGAGCAGTACTTC.

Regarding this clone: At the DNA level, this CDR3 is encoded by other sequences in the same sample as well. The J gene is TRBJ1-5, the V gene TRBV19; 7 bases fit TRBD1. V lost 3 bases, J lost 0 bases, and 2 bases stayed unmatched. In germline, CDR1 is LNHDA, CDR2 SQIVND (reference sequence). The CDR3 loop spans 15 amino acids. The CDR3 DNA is TGTGCCAGTAGTATTGACAGGGCTAGCAATCAGCCCCAGCATTTT. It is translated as CASSIDRASNQPQHF.

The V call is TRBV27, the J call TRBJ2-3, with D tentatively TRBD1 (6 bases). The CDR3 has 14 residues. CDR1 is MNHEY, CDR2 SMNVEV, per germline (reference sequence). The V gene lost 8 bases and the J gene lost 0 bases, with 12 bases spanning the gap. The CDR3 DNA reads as TGTGCCAGCGGCCAGGGGCTTAGCACAGATACGCAGTATTTT. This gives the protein CASGQGLSTDTQYF.

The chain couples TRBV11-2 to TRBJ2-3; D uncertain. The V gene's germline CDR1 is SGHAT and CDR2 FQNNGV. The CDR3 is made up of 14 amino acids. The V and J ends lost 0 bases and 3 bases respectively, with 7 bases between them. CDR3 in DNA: TGTGCCAGCAGCTTAGATCACAGAACAGATACGCAGTATTTT. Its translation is CASSLDHRTDTQYF.

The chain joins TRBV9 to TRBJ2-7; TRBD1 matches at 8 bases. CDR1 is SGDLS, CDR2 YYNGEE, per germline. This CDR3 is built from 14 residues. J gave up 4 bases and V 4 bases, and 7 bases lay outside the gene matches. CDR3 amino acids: CASSSADRVYEQYF. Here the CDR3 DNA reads TGTGCCAGCAGCTCGGCGGACAGGGTTTACGAGCAGTACTTC.

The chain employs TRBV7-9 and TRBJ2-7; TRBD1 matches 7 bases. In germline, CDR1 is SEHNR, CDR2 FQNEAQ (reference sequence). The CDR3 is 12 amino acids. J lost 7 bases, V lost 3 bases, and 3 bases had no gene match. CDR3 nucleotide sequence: TGTGCCAGCAGCTTCCCCAGGGGGGAGCAGTACTTC. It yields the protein CASSFPRGEQYF.

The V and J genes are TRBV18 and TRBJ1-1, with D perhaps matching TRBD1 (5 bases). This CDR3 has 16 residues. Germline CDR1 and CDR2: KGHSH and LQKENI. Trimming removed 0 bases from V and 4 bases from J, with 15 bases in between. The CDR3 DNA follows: TGTGCCAGCTCACCACCGGGACGCGCGGGGGGCACTGAAGCTTTCTTT. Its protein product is CASSPPGRAGGTEAFF.

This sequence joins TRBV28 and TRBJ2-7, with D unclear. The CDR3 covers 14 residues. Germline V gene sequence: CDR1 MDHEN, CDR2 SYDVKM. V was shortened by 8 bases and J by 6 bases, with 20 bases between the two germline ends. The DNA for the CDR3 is TGTGCCAGCCGACTGTTCAACCCAACCTCCGAGCAGTACTTC. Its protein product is CASRLFNPTSEQYF.

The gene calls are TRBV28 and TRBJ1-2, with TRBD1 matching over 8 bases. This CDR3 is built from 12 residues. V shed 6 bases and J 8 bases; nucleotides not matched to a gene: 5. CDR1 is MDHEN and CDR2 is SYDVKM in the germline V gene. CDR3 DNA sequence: TGTGCCAGCAGGATACAGGGGGGAGGCTACACCTTC. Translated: CASRIQGGGYTF.

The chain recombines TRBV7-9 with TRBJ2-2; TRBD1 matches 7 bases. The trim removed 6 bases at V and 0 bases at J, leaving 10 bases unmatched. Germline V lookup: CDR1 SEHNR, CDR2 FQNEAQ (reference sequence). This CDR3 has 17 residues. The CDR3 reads CASRFLHRGPNTGELFF. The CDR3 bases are TGTGCCAGCAGATTTCTTCACAGGGGCCCGAACACCGGGGAGCTGTTTTTT.

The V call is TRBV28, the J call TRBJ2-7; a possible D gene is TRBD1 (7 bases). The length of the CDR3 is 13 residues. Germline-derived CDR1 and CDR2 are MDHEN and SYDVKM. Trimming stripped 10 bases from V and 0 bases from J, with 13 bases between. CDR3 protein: CATRGDSSYEQYF. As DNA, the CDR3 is TGTGCCACCAGGGGGGACAGCTCCTACGAGCAGTACTTC.

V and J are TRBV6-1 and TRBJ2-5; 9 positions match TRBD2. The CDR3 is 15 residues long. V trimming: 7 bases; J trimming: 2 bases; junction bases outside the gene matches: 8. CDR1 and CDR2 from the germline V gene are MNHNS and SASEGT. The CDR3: CASNGLATVQETQYF. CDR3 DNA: TGTGCCAGCAATGGACTAGCGACCGTACAAGAGACCCAGTACTTC.

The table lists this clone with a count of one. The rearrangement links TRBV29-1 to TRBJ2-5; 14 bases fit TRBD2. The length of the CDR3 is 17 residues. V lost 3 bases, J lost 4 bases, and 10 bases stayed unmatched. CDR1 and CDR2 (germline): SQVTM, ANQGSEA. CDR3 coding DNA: TGCAGCGTTGATGGCGGGACTAGCGGGAGTTTGAGAGAGACCCAGTACTTC. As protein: CSVDGGTSGSLRETQYF.

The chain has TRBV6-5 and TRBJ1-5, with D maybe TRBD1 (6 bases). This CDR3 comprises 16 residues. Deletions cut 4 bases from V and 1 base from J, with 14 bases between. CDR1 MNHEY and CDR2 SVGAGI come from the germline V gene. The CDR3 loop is CASSSYLQGSNQPQHF. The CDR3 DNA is TGTGCCAGCAGTTCCTACCTCCAGGGGAGCAATCAGCCCCAGCATTTT.

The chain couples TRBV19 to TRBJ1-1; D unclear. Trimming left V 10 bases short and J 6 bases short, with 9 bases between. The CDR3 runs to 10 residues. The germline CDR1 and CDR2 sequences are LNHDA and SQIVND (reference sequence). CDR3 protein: CATGFPEAFF. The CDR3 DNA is TGTGCCACGGGGTTCCCTGAAGCTTTCTTT.

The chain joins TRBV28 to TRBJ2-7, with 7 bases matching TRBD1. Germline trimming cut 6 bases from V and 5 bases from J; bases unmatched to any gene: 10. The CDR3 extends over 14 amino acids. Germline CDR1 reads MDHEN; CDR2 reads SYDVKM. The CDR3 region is CASSLRDSGHEQYF. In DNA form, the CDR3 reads TGTGCCAGCAGCCTCCGGGACAGTGGCCACGAGCAGTACTTC.

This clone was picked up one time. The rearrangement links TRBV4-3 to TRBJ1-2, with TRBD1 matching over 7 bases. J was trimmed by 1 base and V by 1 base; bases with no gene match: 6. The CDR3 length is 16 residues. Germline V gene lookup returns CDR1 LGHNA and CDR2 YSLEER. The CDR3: CASSQGSTGYNYGYTF. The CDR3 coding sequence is TGCGCCAGCAGCCAAGGGTCGACAGGGTATAACTATGGCTACACCTTC.

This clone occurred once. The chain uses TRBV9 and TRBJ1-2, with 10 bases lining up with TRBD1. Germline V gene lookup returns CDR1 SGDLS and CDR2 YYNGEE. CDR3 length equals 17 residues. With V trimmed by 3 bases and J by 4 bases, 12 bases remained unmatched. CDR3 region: CASSGGSGTGEPYGYTF. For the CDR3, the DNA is TGTGCCAGCAGCGGGGGCTCCGGGACAGGGGAACCCTATGGCTACACCTTC.

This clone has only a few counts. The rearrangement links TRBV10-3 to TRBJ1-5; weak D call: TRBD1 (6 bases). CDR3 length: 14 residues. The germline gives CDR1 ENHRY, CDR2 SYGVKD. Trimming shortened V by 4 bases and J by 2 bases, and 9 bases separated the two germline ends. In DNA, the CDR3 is TGTGCCATCAGTGTGTCAGGGGGCAATCAGCCCCAGCATTTT. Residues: CAISVSGGNQPQHF.

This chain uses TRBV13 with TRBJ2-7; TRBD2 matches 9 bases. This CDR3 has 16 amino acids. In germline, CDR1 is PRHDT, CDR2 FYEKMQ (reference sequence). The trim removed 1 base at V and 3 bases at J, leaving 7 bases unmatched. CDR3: CASSLDVGTSLYEQYF. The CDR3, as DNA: TGTGCCAGCAGCTTAGATGTTGGGACTAGCCTCTACGAGCAGTACTTC. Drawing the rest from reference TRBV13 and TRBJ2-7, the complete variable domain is AAGVIQSPRHLIKEKRETATLKCYPIPRHDTVYWYQQGPGQDPQFLISFYEKMQSDKGSIPDRFSAQQFSDYHSELNMSSLELGDSALYFCASSLDVGTSLYEQYFGPGTRLTVT.

CDR3 region: CASTPGGAYYEQYF. The CDR3 coding sequence is TGTGCCAGCACCCCCGGAGGGGCGTACTACGAGCAGTACTTC. The chain couples TRBV6-5 to TRBJ2-7; D may be TRBD2 (6 bases). Germline V gene data show CDR1 as MNHEY and CDR2 as SVGAGI. The CDR3 is 14 residues long. Trimming removed 7 bases at V and 3 bases at J, with 16 bases between.

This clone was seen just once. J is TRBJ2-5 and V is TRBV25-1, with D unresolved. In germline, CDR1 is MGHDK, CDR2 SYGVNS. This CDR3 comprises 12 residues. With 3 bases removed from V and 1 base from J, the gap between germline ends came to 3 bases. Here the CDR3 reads CASSDIQETQYF. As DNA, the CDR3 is TGTGCCAGCAGTGATATCCAAGAGACCCAGTACTTC.

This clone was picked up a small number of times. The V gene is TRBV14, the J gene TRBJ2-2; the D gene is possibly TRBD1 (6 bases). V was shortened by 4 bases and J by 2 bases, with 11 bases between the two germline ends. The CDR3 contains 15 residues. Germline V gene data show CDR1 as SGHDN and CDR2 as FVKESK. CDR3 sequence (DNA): TGTGCCAGCAGCCCATCACAGGGTAACACCGGGGAGCTGTTTTTT. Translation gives CASSPSQGNTGELFF.

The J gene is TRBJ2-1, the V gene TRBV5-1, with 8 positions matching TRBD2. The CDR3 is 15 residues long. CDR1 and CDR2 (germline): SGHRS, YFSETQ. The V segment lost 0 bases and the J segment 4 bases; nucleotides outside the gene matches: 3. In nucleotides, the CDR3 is TGCGCCAGCAGCTTGGGGCCTAGCGGGTACAATGAGCAGTTCTTC. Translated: CASSLGPSGYNEQFF.

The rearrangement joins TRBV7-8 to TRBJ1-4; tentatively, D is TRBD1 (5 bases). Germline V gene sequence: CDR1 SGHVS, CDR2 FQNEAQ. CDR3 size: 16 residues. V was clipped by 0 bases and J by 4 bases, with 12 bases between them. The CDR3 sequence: CASSLANSRVNEKLFF. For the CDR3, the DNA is TGTGCCAGCAGCTTAGCGAACTCCAGGGTTAATGAAAAACTGTTTTTT.

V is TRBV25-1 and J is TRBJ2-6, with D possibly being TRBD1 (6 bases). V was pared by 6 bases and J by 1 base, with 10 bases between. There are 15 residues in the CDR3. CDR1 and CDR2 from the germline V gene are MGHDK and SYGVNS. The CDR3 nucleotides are TGTGCCAGCAGAACAGGGTTATCTGGGGCCAACGTCCTGACTTTC. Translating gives CASRTGLSGANVLTF.

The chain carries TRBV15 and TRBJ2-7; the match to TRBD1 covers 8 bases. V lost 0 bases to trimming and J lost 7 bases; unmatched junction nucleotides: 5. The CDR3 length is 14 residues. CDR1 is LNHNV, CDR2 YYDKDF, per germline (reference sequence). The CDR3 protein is CATSRDRTGWEQYF. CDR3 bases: TGTGCCACCAGCAGAGATAGGACAGGGTGGGAGCAGTACTTC.